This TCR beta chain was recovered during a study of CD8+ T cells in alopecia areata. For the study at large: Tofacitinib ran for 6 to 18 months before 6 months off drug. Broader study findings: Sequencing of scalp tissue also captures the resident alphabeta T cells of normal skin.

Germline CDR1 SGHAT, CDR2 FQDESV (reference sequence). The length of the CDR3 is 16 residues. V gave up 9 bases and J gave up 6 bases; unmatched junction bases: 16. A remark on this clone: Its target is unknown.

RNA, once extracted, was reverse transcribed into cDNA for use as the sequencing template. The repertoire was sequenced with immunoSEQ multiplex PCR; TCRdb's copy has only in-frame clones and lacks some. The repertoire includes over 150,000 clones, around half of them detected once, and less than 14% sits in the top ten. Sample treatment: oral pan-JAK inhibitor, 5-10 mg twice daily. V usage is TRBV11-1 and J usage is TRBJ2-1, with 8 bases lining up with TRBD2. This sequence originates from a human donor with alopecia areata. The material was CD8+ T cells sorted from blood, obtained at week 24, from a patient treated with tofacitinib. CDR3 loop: CASQDGRGLGINEQFF. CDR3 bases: TGTGCCAGTCAGGACGGTAGGGGACTAGGCATCAATGAGCAGTTCTTC.